This T cell receptor beta chain was found in a study of blood T cell repertoires in COVID-19 (TCRdb year 2020). For context, the study as a whole: Samples covering the acute and convalescent phases of COVID-19 were provided by collaborators in the United States, Italy and Spain. The prospective study material was composed of cDNA or gDNA derived from T cells, B-cell-depleted T cells, or PBMCs. The dataset comprised deeply sampled blood TCRbeta repertoires from subjects exposed to, actively infected with, or recovered from COVID-19. The repertoires were released in a freely available public database intended as a resource for research on the immune response to SARS-CoV-2. The samples were drawn from the first 160 participants of the ongoing ImmuneRACE study and from 1,254 subjects provided by 6 global collaborators. The sample metadata nearly always contained a de-identified subject ID, COVID-19 status, age in years and sex. Where available, HLA class I and class II types were obtained from metadata supplied by the sample provider rather than from assay-based typing.

According to the germline V gene, CDR1 reads SGHTA and CDR2 reads FQGTGA. The trim is 5 bases for V and 5 bases for J, with a gap of 12 bases between the germline ends. Spanning cysteine to phenylalanine, the CDR3 consists of 13 amino acids. The entry retains the CDR3 DNA only, 39 bases that are in frame from base 1. Points on this clone: It lacks a known antigen. Base quality data are lacking; no much larger clone is found one base away.

Points the paper makes about the study in general: The amount of clinical and demographic metadata varied by source and participant and was provided uncurated.

TCRbeta CDR3 regions were amplified from genomic DNA by means of the immunoSEQ Assay, a bias-controlled multiplex PCR. Turning to the authors' computational methods: Within the assay, amplification of reference gene primers was used to estimate how many nucleated cells each sample contained. To quantify the absolute abundance of each unique TCRbeta CDR3 rearrangement, sequence reads were collapsed and filtered. Productive Simpson clonality was computed per sample as the square root of Simpson's diversity index over productive rearrangements. TCRdb took this table from immuneACCESS and kept in-frame rearrangements with V and J called. Such tables lack part of the clones; where checked against another copy, unresolved V genes explain under half of the gap, and the rest is unexplained. The DNA was the basis for D and trimming; V, J and clone size are from that table. In this sample the table shows over 70,000 clones, approximately 82% of which occur a single time. 8.5% to 12% of the sample rests with the top ten.

Each collaborating institution followed its own protocols to collect whole blood in K2EDTA tubes. For TCRbeta analysis, collaborators shipped samples in one of three forms: frozen whole blood, isolated PBMCs, or DNA extracted from either of those sample types. The specimen sequenced was peripheral blood. The source is a man aged 55-75 years with acute or convalescent COVID-19. The sequence is built from TRBV7-3 and TRBJ1-1, with no reliable assignment of the D segment. The CDR3 region has the sequence CASSRQIETEAFF. The DNA reads TGTGCCAGCAGCCGTCAAATAGAGACTGAAGCTTTCTTT.